This T cell receptor (beta chain) was recovered during a study of T cells in Graves' hyperthyroidism and ophthalmopathy. The CDR3 is 13 amino acids. Germline lookup yields CDR1 LNHDA and CDR2 SQIVND (reference sequence). The V segment lost 9 bases and the J segment 6 bases; nucleotides outside the gene matches: 7. TCR beta CDR3 regions were amplified from RNA transcripts. First-round RT-PCR targeting the TCR CDR3 was performed with the HTBI primer set. TCRdb re-analysed the multiplex PCR reads in MiXCR, keeping a single row per CDR3 protein. The sample holds 600,000 or so distinct CDR3 sequences, roughly 15% seen once. Worth noting for this clonotype: Its antigen is undetermined.

Regarding the study as a whole: Ophthalmopathy was told apart from stable hyperthyroidism by a 13 V-J model.

Material: blood. J is TRBJ2-1 and V is TRBV19; 8 bases align to TRBD2. The source of this sequence is a woman aged 45-65 years with Graves' ophthalmopathy. This chain's CDR3 is CASTGLGRNEQFF. The CDR3 coding sequence is TGTGCCAGCACGGGACTAGGGCGCAATGAGCAGTTCTTC.